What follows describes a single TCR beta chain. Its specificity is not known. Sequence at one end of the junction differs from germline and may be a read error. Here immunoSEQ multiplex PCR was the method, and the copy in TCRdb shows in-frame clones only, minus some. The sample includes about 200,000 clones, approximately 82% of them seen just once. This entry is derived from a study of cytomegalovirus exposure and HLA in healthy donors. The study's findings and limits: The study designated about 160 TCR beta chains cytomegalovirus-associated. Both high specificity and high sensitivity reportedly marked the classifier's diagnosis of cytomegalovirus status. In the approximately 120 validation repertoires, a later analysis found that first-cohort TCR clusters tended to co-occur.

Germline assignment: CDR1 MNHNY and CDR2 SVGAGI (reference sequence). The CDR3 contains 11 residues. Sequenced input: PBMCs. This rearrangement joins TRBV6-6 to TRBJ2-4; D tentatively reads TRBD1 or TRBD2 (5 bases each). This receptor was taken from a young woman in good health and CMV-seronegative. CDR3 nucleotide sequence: TGTGCCAGCAGTCTACGGGACGCCCCACACTTC. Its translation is CASSLRDAPHF.